A single sample gave rise to the 16 T cell receptor beta chains below, sequenced in a study of blood T cell repertoires in COVID-19. The data were produced by immunoSEQ multiplex PCR, yet TCRdb's version contains in-frame clones alone and is incomplete. This table holds about 260,000 clones, 86% found once. The sequencing input was peripheral blood. All receptors derive from a middle-aged man who had recovered from COVID-19.

This chain links TRBV11-2 with TRBJ2-5; D is ambiguous. The V end was cut by 5 bases, the J end by 4 bases, with 11 bases between. Germline loops: CDR1 SGHAT, CDR2 FQNNGV. CDR3 length: 13 residues. CDR3 residues: CASSLPGGETQYF. The CDR3 nucleotides are TGTGCCAGCAGCCTCCCGGGTGGAGAGACCCAGTACTTC.

The chain has TRBV9 and TRBJ2-3; 12 bases map to TRBD2. The germline V gene has CDR1 SGDLS and CDR2 YYNGEE. V lost 0 bases to trimming and J lost 5 bases; unmatched junction nucleotides: 7. This CDR3 has 17 amino acids. CDR3 loop: CASSVVPSGGALDTQYF. CDR3 nucleotides: TGTGCCAGCAGCGTAGTTCCTAGCGGGGGGGCATTAGATACGCAGTATTTT.

The rearrangement links TRBV30 to TRBJ1-1, with TRBD1 as a possible D gene (5 bases). V gave up 1 base and J gave up 0 bases, with 9 bases separating them. The germline gives CDR1 GTSNPN, CDR2 SVGIG (reference sequence). The length of the CDR3 is 14 residues. CDR3 sequence reads: CAWSGGGMNTEAFF. Written as DNA, the CDR3 is TGTGCCTGGAGTGGGGGGGGGATGAACACTGAAGCTTTCTTT.

In this sample, this clone turned up a few times. The chain joins TRBV7-9 to TRBJ1-2; D uncertain. CDR1 is SEHNR and CDR2 is FQNEAQ in the germline V gene (reference sequence). The CDR3 is made up of 16 amino acids. Trimming left V 4 bases short and J 3 bases short, with 18 bases between. The CDR3 DNA reads TGTGCCAGCAGCTCCCCTTCCCATCCCGGGGACTATGGCTACACCTTC. Translating gives CASSSPSHPGDYGYTF.

This rearrangement joins TRBV5-4 to TRBJ2-7; the D is unclear. Germline V CDR1 and CDR2: SGHNT, YYREEE (reference sequence). The V and J ends lost 4 bases and 0 bases respectively, with 17 bases between them. CDR3 length: 16 residues. The CDR3 nucleotides read TGTGCCAGCAGCGCCGAAAAAGCTAGGAGCTCCTACGAGCAGTACTTC. Amino acids: CASSAEKARSSYEQYF.

The rearrangement links TRBV7-2 to TRBJ2-3, with a tentative D call TRBD1 (6 bases). Between the trimmed V and J ends, which lost 4 bases and 1 base, there was a span of 12 bases. The CDR3 has 15 amino acids. Per the germline V gene, CDR1 is SGHTA and CDR2 is FQGNSA. The CDR3 region has the DNA TGTGCCAGCAGCTACGCAGGGGCCCGCACAGATACGCAGTATTTT. Translated: CASSYAGARTDTQYF.

In this sample, this clone turned up a few times. J is TRBJ2-1 and V is TRBV2; D not resolved. The V gene lost 4 bases and the J gene lost 9 bases, with 4 bases spanning the gap. Germline assignment: CDR1 SNHLY and CDR2 FYNNEI. The CDR3 runs to 10 residues. The chain's CDR3 is CASSVLEQFF. CDR3 coding DNA: TGTGCCAGCAGTGTTCTTGAGCAGTTCTTC.

The genes are TRBV18 and TRBJ2-5, with 11 bases identical to TRBD2. CDR3 size: 16 residues. CDR1 and CDR2 from the germline V gene are KGHSH and LQKENI. Trimming removed 2 bases from V and 1 base from J; junction bases left unmatched: 3. The CDR3 region has the DNA TGTGCCAGCTCACCAAGACTAGCGGGGACCCAAGAGACCCAGTACTTC. Amino acid sequence: CASSPRLAGTQETQYF.

The rearrangement uses TRBV7-2 and TRBJ2-2, with 9 positions matching TRBD2. V lost 1 base, J lost 3 bases, and 3 bases stayed unmatched. The CDR3 loop spans 16 amino acids. Germline lookup yields CDR1 SGHTA and CDR2 FQGNSA. DNA for the CDR3: TGTGCCAGCAGCTTAGGGGCTAGCGGGGACACCGGGGAGCTGTTTTTT. Encoded protein: CASSLGASGDTGELFF.

This clone was observed a single time. The CDR3 sequence is CASSPPDRDDSPLHF. Here the CDR3 DNA reads TGTGCCAGCTCACCCCCGGACAGAGACGATTCACCCCTCCACTTT. The chain has TRBV18 and TRBJ1-6, with D possibly being TRBD1 (6 bases). Germline V CDR1 and CDR2: KGHSH, LQKENI. Deletions cut 3 bases from V and 8 bases from J, with 14 bases between. This CDR3 spans 15 amino acids.

The chain joins TRBV25-1 to TRBJ1-2; 12 bases line up with TRBD1. The V gene end was trimmed by 4 bases and the J gene end by 5 bases; junction bases not matched to a gene: 5. The germline gives CDR1 MGHDK, CDR2 SYGVNS. This CDR3 comprises 15 residues. The CDR3 reads CASSAGTGGVYGYTF. DNA for the CDR3: TGTGCCAGCAGTGCCGGGACAGGGGGCGTTTATGGCTACACCTTC.

This clone has just one count. The chain uses TRBV5-1 and TRBJ1-5; 10 bases map to TRBD1. V trimming: 4 bases; J trimming: 7 bases; junction bases outside the gene matches: 8. Germline CDR1 SGHRS, CDR2 YFSETQ. The CDR3 covers 15 residues. CDR3 residues: CASSTGTGDGQPQHF. The CDR3 DNA is TGCGCCAGCAGCACCGGGACAGGGGATGGCCAGCCCCAGCATTTT.

The gene calls are TRBV5-1 and TRBJ2-1; 9 bases agree with TRBD2. The CDR3 consists of 15 residues. Per germline, CDR1 SGHRS and CDR2 YFSETQ. V shed 2 bases and J 6 bases; nucleotides not matched to a gene: 6. Here the CDR3 DNA reads TGCGCCAGCAGCTTTCCGGGACTAGCTTCCAATGAGCAGTTCTTC. This codes for CASSFPGLASNEQFF.

The chain links TRBV30 to TRBJ2-7, with TRBD2 matching over 11 bases. V gave up 0 bases and J gave up 0 bases; unmatched junction bases: 10. Germline values: CDR1 GTSNPN, CDR2 SVGIG (reference sequence). This CDR3 has 18 amino acids. This CDR3 reads CAWSVRMASGRPSYEQYF. The CDR3 DNA reads as TGTGCCTGGAGTGTAAGAATGGCTAGCGGGAGGCCCTCCTACGAGCAGTACTTC.

The chain recombines TRBV27 with TRBJ2-1, with 11 bases identical to TRBD2. Germline CDR1 and CDR2: MNHEY and SMNVEV (reference sequence). Trimming at V came to 6 bases and at J to 10 bases, leaving 14 bases not matched to a gene. This CDR3 is built from 16 residues. In DNA form, the CDR3 reads TGTGCCAGCAGCCCAGGGCTAGCGGGAGGAGGATTGGAGCAGTTCTTC. It is translated as CASSPGLAGGGLEQFF.

The chain links TRBV5-1 to TRBJ1-2; the D gene is possibly TRBD1 (5 bases). This CDR3 has 14 residues. V shed 4 bases and J shed 13 bases, with 23 bases lying between them. Germline V gene lookup returns CDR1 SGHRS and CDR2 YFSETQ. CDR3 sequence: CASSPGGEGAGGTF. In nucleotides, the CDR3 is TGCGCCAGCAGCCCTGGAGGGGAAGGTGCGGGTGGCACCTTC.